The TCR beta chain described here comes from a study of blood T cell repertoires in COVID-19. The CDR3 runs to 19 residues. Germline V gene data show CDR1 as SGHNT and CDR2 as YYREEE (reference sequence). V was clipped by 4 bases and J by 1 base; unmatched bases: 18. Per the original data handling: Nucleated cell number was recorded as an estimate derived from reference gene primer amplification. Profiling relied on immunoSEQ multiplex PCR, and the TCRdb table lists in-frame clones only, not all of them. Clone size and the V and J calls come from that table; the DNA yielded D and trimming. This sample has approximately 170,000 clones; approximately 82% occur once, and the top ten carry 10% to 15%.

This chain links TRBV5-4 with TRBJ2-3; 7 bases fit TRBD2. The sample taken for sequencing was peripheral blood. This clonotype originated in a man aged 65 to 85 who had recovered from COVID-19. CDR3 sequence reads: CASSHIGSGIGVGTDTQYF. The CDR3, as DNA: TGTGCCAGCAGCCACATAGGGAGCGGGATAGGGGTAGGCACAGATACGCAGTATTTT.